The 3 T cell receptor beta chains reported below all come from one sample, sequenced in a study of shared clonotypes between healthy human individuals. Clones were read by immunoSEQ multiplex PCR, and TCRdb kept only the in-frame ones, dropping some. The data contain about 2 million clones, about 95% of them singletons. Naive CD8 isolation took CD45RO-negative cells positively selected for CCR7 and excluded terminally differentiated effector memory CD45RA+ cells. The sequenced sample consisted of naive CD8+ T cells sorted from blood. All receptors derive from a man aged 18 to 29 in good health.

The chain is built from TRBV14 and TRBJ2-5; TRBD1 might be the D (5 bases). This CDR3 has 14 amino acids. V gave up 2 bases and J gave up 1 base, with 8 bases separating them. Germline V gene lookup returns CDR1 SGHDN and CDR2 FVKESK. The CDR3 loop reads CASSQRGFQETQYF. The CDR3 region has the DNA TGTGCCAGCAGCCAAAGGGGTTTCCAAGAGACCCAGTACTTC.

The genes are TRBV4-1 and TRBJ2-5; tentatively, D is TRBD2 (5 bases). CDR3 length: 13 residues. Germline lookup yields CDR1 MGHRA and CDR2 YSYEKL. Trimming took 4 bases from V and 2 from J, leaving 8 bases between them. The CDR3 region has the DNA TGCGCCAGCAGCCTAGCGCCTCAAGAGACCCAGTACTTC. Residues: CASSLAPQETQYF.

The chain has TRBV6-5 and TRBJ2-1; 7 bases are a match to TRBD2. After removal of 0 bases from V and 8 bases from J, the junction contained 10 bases not matched to a gene. The CDR3 runs to 16 residues. Germline assignment: CDR1 MNHEY and CDR2 SVGAGI. Here the CDR3 reads CASSYSKGERDDEQFF. The CDR3 nucleotides are TGTGCCAGCAGTTACTCGAAGGGAGAGCGGGACGATGAGCAGTTCTTC.